In its sample, the clone carrying this TCR beta chain was seen a few times. The CDR3 regions of TCR beta were amplified from RNA transcripts. Researchers ran a first-round RT-PCR on the TCR CDR3 using the HTBI primer set. TCRdb independently ran MiXCR on the multiplex PCR reads; one entry per CDR3 protein. Here the sample spans hundreds of thousands of distinct CDR3 sequences, about a sixth being singletons. Graves' hyperthyroidism was deemed stable given no ophthalmopathy progression within 18 months. Uncontrolled infection, other autoimmune disease, pregnancy or lactation led to exclusion. Clinical symptoms, serum thyroxine and TRAb, thyroid ultrasound and orbital computed tomography were used for the diagnoses. After removal of 0 bases from V and 4 bases from J, the junction contained 14 bases not matched to a gene. The CDR3 is 19 amino acids. Germline CDR1 and CDR2: SGHNT and YYREEE (reference sequence).

This record belongs to a study of T cells in Graves' hyperthyroidism and ophthalmopathy. The sequenced sample consisted of blood. The rearrangement links TRBV5-4 to TRBJ2-7; 12 bases are a match to TRBD2. This TCR was sampled from a woman aged 18-29 years with Graves' hyperthyroidism. Here the CDR3 DNA reads TGTGCCAGCAGCTTGGCCGGGACTAGCGGGTTCCCAGGCTTTTACGAGCAGTACTTC. Amino acids: CASSLAGTSGFPGFYEQYF.